This T cell receptor beta chain stems from a study of T cells expressing NK-cell markers. From germline, CDR1 is SQVTM and CDR2 ANQGSEA. This CDR3 region has 13 residues. TCRdb re-called the 5' RACE reads, yielding one record per CDR3 amino acid sequence without DNA. Its clone listing holds more than 250,000 distinct CDR3 sequences. The material sequenced was blood T cells: a sorted CD56 or NKG2C T cell subset, CD4+ or CD8+ T cells, or bulk PBMC T cells (not recorded which). The TCR sequence derives from a man aged 18-30 years in good health. The chain carries TRBV29-1 and TRBJ1-5; the D call of TRBD1 rests on TCRdb alone, since no DNA is present to check it. This CDR3 is CSVGETVSGPQHF.